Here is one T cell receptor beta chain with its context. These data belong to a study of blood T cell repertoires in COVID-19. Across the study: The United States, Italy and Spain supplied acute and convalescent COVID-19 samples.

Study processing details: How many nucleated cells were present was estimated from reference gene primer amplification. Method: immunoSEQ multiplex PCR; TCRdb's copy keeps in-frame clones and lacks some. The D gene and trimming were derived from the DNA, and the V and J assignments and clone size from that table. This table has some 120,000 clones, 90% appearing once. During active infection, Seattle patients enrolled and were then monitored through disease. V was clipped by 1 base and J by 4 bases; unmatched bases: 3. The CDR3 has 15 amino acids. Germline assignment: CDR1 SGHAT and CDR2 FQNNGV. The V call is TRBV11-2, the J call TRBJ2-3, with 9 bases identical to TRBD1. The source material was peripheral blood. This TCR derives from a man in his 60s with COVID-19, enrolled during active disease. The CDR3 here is CASSLGDRVADTQYF. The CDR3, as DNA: TGTGCCAGCAGCTTAGGGGACAGGGTGGCAGATACGCAGTATTTT.